This TCR beta chain was sequenced in a study of shared clonotypes between healthy human individuals. V was shortened by 5 bases and J by 8 bases, with 15 bases between the two germline ends. This CDR3 comprises 13 residues. Germline V gene data show CDR1 as SNHLY and CDR2 as FYNNEI. Only in-frame clones appear in the TCRdb table, and some are missing; sequencing was by immunoSEQ multiplex PCR. The data show about 2 million clones, approximately 95% seen once. Sequencing was carried out using naive CD4+ T cells sorted from blood. Subset of the sample: CD45RA+ positively selected. The chain recombines TRBV2 with TRBJ1-2, with D hard to call. The sequence was obtained from a man aged 18 to 29 in good health. As DNA, the CDR3 is TGTGCCAGCAGTAGCAGCGGGAGTAGAGGCTACACCTTC. Protein product: CASSSSGSRGYTF.